This paragraph reports one TCR beta chain. Unstimulated regulatory T cells (CD4+CD25+CD127-), CD4+CD25- non-regulatory cells, CD4 and CD8 cells were FACS-sorted from thawed PBMCs. This sample stems from a study of Tregs in tolerant kidney transplant recipients. Assay: immunoSEQ multiplex PCR; the TCRdb copy retains only in-frame clones and omits some. Here the sample spans 69,000 or so clones, about 88% being singletons. This CDR3 has 18 amino acids. From germline, CDR1 is GTSNPN and CDR2 SVGIG (reference sequence). V lost 1 base to trimming and J lost 0 bases; unmatched junction nucleotides: 8. The sequencing used CD4+ T cells from blood, collected before the transplant. The receptor's source is a human donor who received a combined kidney and bone marrow transplant. V is TRBV30 and J is TRBJ2-2; 10 bases are shared with TRBD2. CDR3 in DNA: TGTGCCTGGAGTGGATTTAGGACTAGCGGATCGAACACCGGGGAGCTGTTTTTT. This gives the protein CAWSGFRTSGSNTGELFF.